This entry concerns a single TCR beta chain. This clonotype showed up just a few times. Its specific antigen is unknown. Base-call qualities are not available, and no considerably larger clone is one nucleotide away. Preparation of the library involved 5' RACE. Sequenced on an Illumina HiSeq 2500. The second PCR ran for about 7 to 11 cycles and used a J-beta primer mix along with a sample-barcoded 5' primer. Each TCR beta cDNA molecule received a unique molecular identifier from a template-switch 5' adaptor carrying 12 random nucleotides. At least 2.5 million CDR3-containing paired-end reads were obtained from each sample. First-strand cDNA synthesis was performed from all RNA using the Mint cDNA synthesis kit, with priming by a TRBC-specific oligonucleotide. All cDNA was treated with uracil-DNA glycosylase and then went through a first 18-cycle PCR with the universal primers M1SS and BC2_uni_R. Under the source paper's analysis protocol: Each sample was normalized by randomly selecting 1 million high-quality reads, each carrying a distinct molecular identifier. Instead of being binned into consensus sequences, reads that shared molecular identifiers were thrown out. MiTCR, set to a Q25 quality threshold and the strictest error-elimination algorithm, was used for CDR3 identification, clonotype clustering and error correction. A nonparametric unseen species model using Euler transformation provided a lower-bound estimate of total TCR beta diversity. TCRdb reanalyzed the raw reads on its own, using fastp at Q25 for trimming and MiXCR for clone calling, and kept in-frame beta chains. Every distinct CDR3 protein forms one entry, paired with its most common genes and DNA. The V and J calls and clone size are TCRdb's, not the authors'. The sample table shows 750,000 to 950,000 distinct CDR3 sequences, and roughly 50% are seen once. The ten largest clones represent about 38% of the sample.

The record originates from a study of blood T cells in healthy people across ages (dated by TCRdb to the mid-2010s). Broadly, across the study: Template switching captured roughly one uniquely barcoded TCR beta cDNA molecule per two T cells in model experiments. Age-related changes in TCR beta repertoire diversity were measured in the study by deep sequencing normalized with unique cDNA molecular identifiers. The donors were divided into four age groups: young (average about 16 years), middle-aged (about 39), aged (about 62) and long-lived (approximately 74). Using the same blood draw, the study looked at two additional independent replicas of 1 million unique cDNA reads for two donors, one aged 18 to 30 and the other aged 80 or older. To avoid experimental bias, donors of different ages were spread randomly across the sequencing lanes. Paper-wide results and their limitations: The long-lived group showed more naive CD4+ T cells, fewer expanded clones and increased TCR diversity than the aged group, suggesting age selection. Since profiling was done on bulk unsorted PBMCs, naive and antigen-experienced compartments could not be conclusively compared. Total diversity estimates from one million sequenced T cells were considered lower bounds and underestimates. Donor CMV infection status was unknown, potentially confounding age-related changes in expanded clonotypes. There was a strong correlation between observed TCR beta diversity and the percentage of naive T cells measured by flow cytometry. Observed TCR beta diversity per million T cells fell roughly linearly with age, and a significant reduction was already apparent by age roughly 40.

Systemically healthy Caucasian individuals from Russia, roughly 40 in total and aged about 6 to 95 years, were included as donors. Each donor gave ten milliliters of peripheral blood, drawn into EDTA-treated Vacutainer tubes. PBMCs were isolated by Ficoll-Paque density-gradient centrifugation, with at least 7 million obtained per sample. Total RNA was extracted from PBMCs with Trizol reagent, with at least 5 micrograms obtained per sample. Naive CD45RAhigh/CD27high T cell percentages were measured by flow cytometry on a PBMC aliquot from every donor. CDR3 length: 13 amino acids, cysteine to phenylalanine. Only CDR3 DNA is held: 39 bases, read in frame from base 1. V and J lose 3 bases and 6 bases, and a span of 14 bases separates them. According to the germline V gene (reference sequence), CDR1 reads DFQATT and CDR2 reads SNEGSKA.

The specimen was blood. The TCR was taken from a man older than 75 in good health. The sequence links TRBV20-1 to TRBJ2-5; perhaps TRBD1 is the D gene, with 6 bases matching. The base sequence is TGCAGTGCTAGGGTGGTGGGGGCAAAGACCCAGTACTTC. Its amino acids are CSARVVGAKTQYF.